What follows are 20 T cell receptor beta chains derived from one specimen sequenced in a study of blood T cell repertoires in COVID-19. Some clones are missing from TCRdb's copy, which holds only in-frame ones; the method was immunoSEQ multiplex PCR. The table shows more than 85,000 clones, with 76% occurring only once. The specimen sequenced was peripheral blood. These receptors came from a woman of 80 years or more with acute or convalescent COVID-19.

The rearrangement joins TRBV5-1 to TRBJ1-4, with D possibly being TRBD1 (6 bases). The CDR3 is made up of 14 amino acids. Germline assignment: CDR1 SGHRS and CDR2 YFSETQ. Trimming stripped 4 bases from V and 3 bases from J, with 10 bases between. The CDR3 here is CASSPGASNEKLFF. CDR3 DNA sequence: TGCGCCAGCAGCCCAGGGGCATCTAATGAAAAACTGTTTTTT.

This rearrangement joins TRBV4-1 to TRBJ1-2; no clear D gene. The CDR3 totals 15 residues. The germline gives CDR1 MGHRA, CDR2 YSYEKL. Trimming shortened V by 0 bases and J by 4 bases, and 12 bases separated the two germline ends. CDR3 DNA: TGCGCCAGCAGCCAAGATCTGTCGGCAGGCTATGGCTACACCTTC. It codes for CASSQDLSAGYGYTF.

The chain links TRBV18 to TRBJ2-7; 9 bases align to TRBD1. Trimming removed 5 bases from V and 5 bases from J; junction bases left unmatched: 10. There are 15 residues in the CDR3. Per germline, CDR1 KGHSH and CDR2 LQKENI. CDR3 nucleotides: TGTGCCAGCTCAACCGGGACAGGGACCCTGGACGAGCAGTACTTC. Translation gives CASSTGTGTLDEQYF.

The rearrangement links TRBV30 to TRBJ1-5; D unresolved. This CDR3 is 14 amino acids long. The ends were cut back, 0 bases at V and 11 bases at J, with 17 bases in the middle. The germline V gene has CDR1 GTSNPN and CDR2 SVGIG (reference sequence). The CDR3: CAWSVSGFEVAQHF. The DNA of the CDR3 is TGTGCCTGGAGTGTAAGCGGCTTTGAGGTGGCCCAGCATTTT.

The chain employs TRBV4-1 and TRBJ1-5; D remains unclear. V was cut by 0 bases and J by 5 bases, with 11 bases left in between. Germline assignment: CDR1 MGHRA and CDR2 YSYEKL. This CDR3 has 15 amino acids. This CDR3 reads CASSQDSRGDQPQHF. The CDR3 DNA reads as TGCGCCAGCAGCCAAGATTCCCGGGGAGATCAGCCCCAGCATTTT.

This clone was detected a few times. V usage is TRBV9 and J usage is TRBJ2-2; possibly TRBD2 for D (6 bases). V was shortened by 3 bases and J by 5 bases, with 14 bases between the two germline ends. CDR3 length: 15 amino acids. The V gene's germline CDR1 is SGDLS and CDR2 YYNGEE. CDR3 region: CASSGRGDGTGELFF. The CDR3 region has the DNA TGTGCCAGCAGCGGCCGCGGGGATGGAACCGGGGAGCTGTTTTTT.

The chain employs TRBV4-3 and TRBJ2-1, with 10 bases fitting TRBD2. Unmatched junction bases numbered 4, after V lost 1 base and J lost 1 base. The CDR3 extends over 17 amino acids. CDR1 and CDR2 (germline): LGHNA, YSLEER. In DNA, the CDR3 is TGCGCCAGCAGCCAAGGCCTAGCGGGAGAGTCCTACAATGAGCAGTTCTTC. Protein product: CASSQGLAGESYNEQFF.

The rearrangement uses TRBV5-1 and TRBJ2-3; 12 bases agree with TRBD2. Germline V gene sequence: CDR1 SGHRS, CDR2 YFSETQ. The CDR3 is made up of 17 amino acids. The V segment lost 4 bases and the J segment 1 base; nucleotides outside the gene matches: 7. The CDR3 sequence: CASSLGTSGWGTDTQYF. CDR3 in DNA: TGCGCCAGCAGCCTCGGGACTAGCGGGTGGGGCACAGATACGCAGTATTTT. Based on the CDR3 plus reference TRBV5-1 and TRBJ2-3, the full variable domain is KAGVTQTPRYLIKTRGQQVTLSCSPISGHRSVSWYQQTPGQGLQFLFEYFSETQRNKGNFPGRFSGRQFSNSRSEMNVSTLELGDSALYLCASSLGTSGWGTDTQYFGPGTRLTVL.

CDR3 DNA: TGTGCCAGCAGCTGGGAGGAGGCCTTCTACGAGCAGTACTTC. Amino acids: CASSWEEAFYEQYF. V is TRBV5-5 and J is TRBJ2-7, with TRBD2 as a possible D gene (6 bases). Germline CDR1 SGHKS, CDR2 YYEKEE (reference sequence). Trimming left V 3 bases short and J 3 bases short, with 13 bases between. CDR3 length: 14 amino acids.

The gene calls are TRBV20-1 and TRBJ2-1, with a tentative D call TRBD2 (5 bases). Germline V lookup: CDR1 DFQATT, CDR2 SNEGSKA (reference sequence). The CDR3 is 13 residues long. V lost 3 bases and J lost 6, with 12 bases in between. CDR3 region: CSASSRLINEQFF. Written as DNA, the CDR3 is TGCAGTGCTAGTTCGCGACTAATCAATGAGCAGTTCTTC.

This clone was counted ten times or more. The chain has TRBV18 and TRBJ1-4; 7 bases fit TRBD1. The junction had 5 bases not matched to a gene; V was cut back by 5 bases and J by 8 bases. Germline loops: CDR1 KGHSH, CDR2 LQKENI. The CDR3 covers 13 residues. CDR3: CASSAGQFEKLFF. CDR3 coding DNA: TGTGCCAGCTCAGCGGGACAGTTCGAAAAACTGTTTTTT.

In regard to this clone: Distinct nucleotide sequences in the sample also encode this CDR3. The rearrangement links TRBV27 to TRBJ1-1, with D perhaps TRBD1 (6 bases). The V gene lost 5 bases and the J gene lost 4 bases, with 11 bases spanning the gap. Germline CDR1 MNHEY, CDR2 SMNVEV (reference sequence). The CDR3 is made up of 13 amino acids. The CDR3 reads CASSLQGSTEAFF. CDR3 coding DNA: TGTGCCAGCAGTCTACAGGGAAGCACTGAAGCTTTCTTT.

The chain joins TRBV15 to TRBJ2-5, with 13 nucleotides matching TRBD2. Germline assignment: CDR1 LNHNV and CDR2 YYDKDF (reference sequence). Germline trimming cut 1 base from V and 9 bases from J; bases unmatched to any gene: 20. The CDR3 consists of 20 residues. The CDR3 bases are TGTGCCACCAGCAGAGGATGGCAGGGACTAGCGGGGTCCGCTAGAGTGGCCCAGTACTTC. Translating it yields CATSRGWQGLAGSARVAQYF. The full variable domain, in which reference TRBV15 and TRBJ2-5 provide the parts outside the CDR3, is DAMVIQNPRYQVTQFGKPVTLSCSQTLNHNVMYWYQQKSSQAPKLLFHYYDKDFNNEADTPDNFQSRRPNTSFCFLDIRSPGLGDTAMYLCATSRGWQGLAGSARVAQYFGPGTRLLVL.

This chain joins TRBV27 and TRBJ2-1; weak D call: TRBD2 (7 bases). Trimming shortened V by 3 bases and J by 9 bases, and 18 bases separated the two germline ends. This CDR3 is 15 amino acids long. The V gene's germline CDR1 is MNHEY and CDR2 SMNVEV (reference sequence). CDR3 sequence (DNA): TGTGCCAGCAGTTTCGGACGGGGGGCCCCCAGTGAGCAGTTCTTC. Amino acid sequence: CASSFGRGAPSEQFF.

The rearrangement uses TRBV30 and TRBJ2-1; 7 bases agree with TRBD2. The CDR3 totals 13 residues. V lost 2 bases to trimming and J lost 5 bases; unmatched junction nucleotides: 3. Per germline, CDR1 GTSNPN and CDR2 SVGIG (reference sequence). CDR3 sequence reads: CAWSTGTNNEQFF. The CDR3, as DNA: TGTGCCTGGAGTACCGGGACTAACAATGAGCAGTTCTTC.

The chain recombines TRBV5-1 with TRBJ2-3; 8 bases map to TRBD2. The CDR3 runs to 16 residues. The V gene end was trimmed by 2 bases and the J gene end by 3 bases; junction bases not matched to a gene: 8. Germline assignment: CDR1 SGHRS and CDR2 YFSETQ. The CDR3 spells CASSFPAGEGTDTQYF. The CDR3 DNA reads as TGCGCCAGCAGCTTCCCAGCGGGAGAGGGGACAGATACGCAGTATTTT.

The chain carries TRBV5-4 and TRBJ1-1; D gene uncertain. V was shortened by 0 bases and J by 0 bases, with 6 bases between the two germline ends. Germline values: CDR1 SGHNT, CDR2 YYREEE (reference sequence). CDR3 size: 14 residues. CDR3 amino acids: CASSLERMNTEAFF. The CDR3 coding sequence is TGTGCCAGCAGCTTGGAGAGGATGAACACTGAAGCTTTCTTT.

The chain uses TRBV7-4 and TRBJ1-2, with 8 positions matching TRBD1. The CDR3 is made up of 14 amino acids. V trimming: 5 bases; J trimming: 3 bases; junction bases outside the gene matches: 5. Per germline, CDR1 SGHVT and CDR2 SQSDAQ. CDR3 DNA sequence: TGTGCCAGCAGCCCCCGGGACAGGCACTATGGCTACACCTTC. As protein: CASSPRDRHYGYTF.

This clone was detected many times. The chain couples TRBV19 to TRBJ1-2, with 8 bases that match TRBD1. The V and J ends lost 5 bases and 8 bases, in that order; junction bases with no gene match: 10. CDR1 LNHDA and CDR2 SQIVND come from the germline V gene (reference sequence). CDR3 length equals 14 residues. For the CDR3, the DNA is TGTGCCAGTAGTCTGAGGACAGGGCTGAAGGGCTACACCTTC. Translated, it gives CASSLRTGLKGYTF.

V and J are TRBV6-5 and TRBJ2-2; no clear D gene. Germline assignment: CDR1 MNHEY and CDR2 SVGAGI. V lost 8 bases, J lost 0 bases, and 10 bases lay in between. CDR3 size: 14 residues. The CDR3, as DNA: TGTGCCAGCCTCTTGAGTCCGAACACCGGGGAGCTGTTTTTT. It is translated as CASLLSPNTGELFF.